This T cell receptor (beta chain) was recorded in a study of regulatory T cells in long-lasting Graves disease. Sample time point: newly diagnosed GD, antithyroid drugs for less than 3 months. From PBMCs, RNA was extracted and then used to make the TCR library. The CDR3 covers 15 residues. Germline CDR1 and CDR2: MNHNS and SASEGT. The V end was cut by 1 base, the J end by 0 bases, with 10 bases between. At least ten counts were recorded for this clonotype. What it recognizes is unknown. Study results and limitations: Accuracy was perhaps lowered by the small sample size.

Combining iRepertoire HTBI primers with Arm-PCR of CDR3 regions, the authors built TCR beta libraries. TCRdb processed the multiplex PCR reads anew with MiXCR; each CDR3 protein has one entry. The table lists 300,000 to 400,000 distinct CDR3 sequences, around a sixth of them singletons. This TCR was recovered from a female donor with Graves disease. The sequencing here drew on peripheral blood mononuclear cells (PBMCs), taken at new diagnosis, from a patient treated with antithyroid drugs. The chain employs TRBV6-1 and TRBJ2-7; D might be TRBD1 (6 bases). In nucleotides, the CDR3 is TGTGCCAGCAGTGAAGGAGCAGGGGCCTCCTACGAGCAGTACTTC. Protein: CASSEGAGASYEQYF.